This TCR beta chain comes out of a study of blood T cell repertoires in COVID-19. Study-level information: T cells, B-cell-depleted T cells, or PBMCs supplied cDNA or gDNA.

The assay was immunoSEQ multiplex PCR, and TCRdb's table has in-frame clones only and misses some. The sample holds under 250,000 clones, around 90% seen once. Per the germline V gene, CDR1 is MDHEN and CDR2 is SYDVKM. The CDR3 length is 14 residues. With V trimmed by 10 bases and J by 5 bases, 8 bases remained unmatched. The genes are TRBV28 and TRBJ2-1; 10 positions agree with TRBD2. This TCR was recovered from a man in his late teens or twenties with active or convalescent COVID-19. Sequencing input: peripheral blood. CDR3 nucleotides: TGTGCCATCCACGGACTAGCGGACGACAATGAGCAGTTCTTC. Its protein product is CAIHGLADDNEQFF.